One sample yielded the 8 T cell receptor beta chains listed below, sequenced in a study of glioma-infiltrating T cells. Using RNA template, CDR3s of TCR alpha and beta were amplified with iRepertoire arm-PCR. TCRdb reanalysed the multiplex PCR reads using MiXCR and keeps one entry per CDR3 protein. The repertoire holds about 400,000 distinct CDR3 sequences, more than 35% seen once, with 9.5% to 15% in the top ten. Specimen: glioma tissue, nonneoplastic brain tissue, or PBMCs (not recorded which). These receptors were obtained from a human donor with low-grade glioma or glioblastoma, undergoing nonglioma brain surgery, or in good health (not recorded which).

In DNA, the CDR3 is TGTGCCATCAGTGAGAGTAGGGAGTATGGCTACACCTTC. This sequence encodes CAISESREYGYTF. V is TRBV10-3 and J is TRBJ1-2; D unresolved. The germline CDR1 and CDR2 sequences are ENHRY and SYGVKD. With 2 bases removed from V and 5 bases from J, the gap between germline ends came to 9 bases. The CDR3 has 13 amino acids.

This clonotype was observed a handful of times. V gene TRBV29-1 combines with J gene TRBJ1-1; tentatively, D is TRBD1 (5 bases). CDR3 length equals 14 residues. The ends were cut back, 4 bases at V and 6 bases at J, with 18 bases in the middle. Germline assignment: CDR1 SQVTM and CDR2 ANQGSEA. Here the CDR3 reads CSVVERGRVSEAFF. The DNA for the CDR3 is TGCAGCGTTGTGGAGAGGGGACGTGTTTCTGAAGCTTTCTTT.

This clonotype has just a few counts. V is TRBV7-8 and J is TRBJ2-3; maybe TRBD2 (5 bases). Germline loops: CDR1 SGHVS, CDR2 FQNEAQ. This CDR3 comprises 15 residues. Trimming pared 3 bases from V and 1 base from J, leaving 11 bases between. Written as DNA, the CDR3 is TGTGCCAGCAGCTTTTGGAGGTCCCGCACAGATACGCAGTATTTT. Encoded protein: CASSFWRSRTDTQYF.

On this clonotype itself: Sequence at one end of the junction differs from germline and may be a read error. CDR3 nucleotides: TGTGTCAGCAGTTACGCTCGGACAGGGGCTACGAATCAGCCCCAGCATTTT. It specifies CVSSYARTGATNQPQHF. The chain employs TRBV6-1 and TRBJ1-5; 9 bases fit TRBD1. In germline, CDR1 is MNHNS, CDR2 SASEGT. This CDR3 spans 17 amino acids.

The V and J genes are TRBV20-1 and TRBJ1-1; 10 nucleotides match TRBD1. Germline CDR1 reads DFQATT; CDR2 reads SNEGSKA (reference sequence). This CDR3 spans 14 amino acids. Trimming at V came to 4 bases and at J to 4 bases, leaving 6 bases not matched to a gene. CDR3 protein: CSATTGGVVTEAFF. DNA for the CDR3: TGCAGTGCTACGACAGGGGGCGTCGTCACTGAAGCTTTCTTT.

V and J are TRBV7-6 and TRBJ2-3, with D possibly called TRBD1 or TRBD2 (5 bases each). The CDR3 has 14 residues. The germline CDR1 and CDR2 sequences are SGHVS and FNYEAQ. V was shortened by 1 base and J by 2 bases, with 7 bases between the two germline ends. CDR3 nucleotides: TGTGCCAGCAGCTTAGTGGGGGACACAGATACGCAGTATTTT. Translated, it gives CASSLVGDTDTQYF.

This clonotype was detected ten times or more. This chain links TRBV6-1 with TRBJ2-1, with 16 positions matching TRBD2. Germline lookup yields CDR1 MNHNS and CDR2 SASEGT. There are 17 residues in the CDR3. J was trimmed by 3 bases and V by 6 bases; bases with no gene match: 5. In nucleotides, the CDR3 is TGTGCCAGCAGGGGACTAGCGGGAGGGGGGAGCTACAATGAGCAGTTCTTC. As protein: CASRGLAGGGSYNEQFF.

J is TRBJ2-7 and V is TRBV4-2; TRBD2 might be the D (6 bases). CDR1 is LGHNA, CDR2 YNFKEQ, per germline. The CDR3 length is 16 residues. The V and J ends lost 0 bases and 3 bases respectively, with 15 bases between them. The CDR3 region has the DNA TGTGCCAGCAGCCAAGAGGCTAGCGAGGGATTCTACGAGCAGTACTTC. Amino acid sequence: CASSQEASEGFYEQYF.